This TCR beta chain was identified in a study of T cell responses to AZD1222 COVID-19 vaccine. The CDR3 loop spans 13 amino acids. Germline assignment: CDR1 LGHNA and CDR2 YSLEER. Trimming left V 0 bases short and J 9 bases short, with 12 bases between. The table came from immunoSEQ multiplex PCR; TCRdb's copy has only in-frame clones and leaves some out. Of 130,000 or so clones in the sample, nearly 95% were seen once. This clone showed up just once. The clonotype was recovered from an adult in good health. The rearrangement uses TRBV4-3 and TRBJ2-7; D is undetermined. Sequenced material: peripheral blood, taken on day 0 of AZD1222 vaccination. The DNA for the CDR3 is TGCGCCAGCAGCCAAGATCTCAGGTCCGCGCAGTACTTC. This gives the protein CASSQDLRSAQYF.